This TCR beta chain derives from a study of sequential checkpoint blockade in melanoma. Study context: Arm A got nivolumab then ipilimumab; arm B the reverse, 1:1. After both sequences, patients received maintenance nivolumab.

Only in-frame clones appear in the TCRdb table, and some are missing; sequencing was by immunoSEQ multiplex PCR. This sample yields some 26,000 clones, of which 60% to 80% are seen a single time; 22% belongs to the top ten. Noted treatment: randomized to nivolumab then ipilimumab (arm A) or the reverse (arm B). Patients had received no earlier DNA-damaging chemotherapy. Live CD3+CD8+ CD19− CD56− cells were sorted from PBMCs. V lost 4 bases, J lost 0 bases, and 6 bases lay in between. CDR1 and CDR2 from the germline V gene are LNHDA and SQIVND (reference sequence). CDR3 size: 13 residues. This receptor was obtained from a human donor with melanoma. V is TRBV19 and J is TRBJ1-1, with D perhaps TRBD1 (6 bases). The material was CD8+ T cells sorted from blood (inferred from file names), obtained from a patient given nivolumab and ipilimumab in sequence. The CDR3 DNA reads TGTGCCAGTAGTAGGACAGTGAACACTGAAGCTTTCTTT. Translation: CASSRTVNTEAFF.